This T cell receptor beta chain was retrieved from a study of response to subunit inactivated influenza vaccine. Study conclusions and caveats: Authors suggested each seasonal influenza vaccination recruits few new T cells.

This CDR3 contains 15 residues. Unmatched junction bases numbered 5, after V lost 3 bases and J lost 5 bases. TCRdb itself ran the RT-PCR reads through MiXCR, one entry per CDR3 protein. The table shows 610,000 or so distinct CDR3 sequences, with 12% to 15% occurring only once. On this clonotype itself: Its antigen is currently unknown.

The chain joins TRBV12-3 or TRBV12-4 to TRBJ2-2; 8 bases align to TRBD2. The input for sequencing was PBMCs from blood, taken 11 to 12 days after vaccination. This receptor was identified in a man in his fifties or sixties who received an inactivated influenza vaccine. DNA of the CDR3: TGTGCCAGCAGTTTTGCGACGGGAGGGACCGGGGAGCTGTTTTTT. Translation: CASSFATGGTGELFF.